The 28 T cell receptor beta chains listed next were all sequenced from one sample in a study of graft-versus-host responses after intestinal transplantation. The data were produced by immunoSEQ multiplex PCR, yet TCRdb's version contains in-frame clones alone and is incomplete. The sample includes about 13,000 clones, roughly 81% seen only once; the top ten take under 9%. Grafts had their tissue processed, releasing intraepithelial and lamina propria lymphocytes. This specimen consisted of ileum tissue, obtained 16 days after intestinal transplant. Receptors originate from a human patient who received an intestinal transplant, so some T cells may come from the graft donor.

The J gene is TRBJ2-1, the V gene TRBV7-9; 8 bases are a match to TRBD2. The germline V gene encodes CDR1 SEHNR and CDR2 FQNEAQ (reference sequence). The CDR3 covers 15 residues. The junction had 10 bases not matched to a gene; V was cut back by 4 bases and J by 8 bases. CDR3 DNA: TGTGCCAGCAGCTCCGGGACTAGGGTCTGGGATGAGCAGTTCTTC. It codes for CASSSGTRVWDEQFF.

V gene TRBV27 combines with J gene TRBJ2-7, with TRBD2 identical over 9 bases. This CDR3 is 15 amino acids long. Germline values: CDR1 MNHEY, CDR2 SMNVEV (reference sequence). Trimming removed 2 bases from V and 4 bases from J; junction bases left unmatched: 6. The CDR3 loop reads CASSLLAGLVYEQYF. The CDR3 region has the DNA TGTGCCAGCAGTTTACTAGCGGGATTGGTTTACGAGCAGTACTTC.

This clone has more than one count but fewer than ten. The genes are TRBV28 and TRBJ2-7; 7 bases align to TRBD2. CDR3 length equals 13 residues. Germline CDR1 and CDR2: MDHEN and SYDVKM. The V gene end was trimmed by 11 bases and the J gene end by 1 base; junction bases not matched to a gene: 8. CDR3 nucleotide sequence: TGTGCCTCAAGACGCGGGGGATCCTACGAGCAGTACTTC. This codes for CASRRGGSYEQYF.

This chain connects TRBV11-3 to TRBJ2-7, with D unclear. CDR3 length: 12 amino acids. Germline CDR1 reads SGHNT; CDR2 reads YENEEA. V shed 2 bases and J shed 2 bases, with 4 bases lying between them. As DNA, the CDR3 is TGTGCCAGCAGCTTACAAACCTACGAGCAGTACTTC. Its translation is CASSLQTYEQYF.

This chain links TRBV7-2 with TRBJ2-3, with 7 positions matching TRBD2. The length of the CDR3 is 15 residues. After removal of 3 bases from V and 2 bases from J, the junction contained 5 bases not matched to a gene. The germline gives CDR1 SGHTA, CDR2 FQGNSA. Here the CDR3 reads CASSFLGGYTDTQYF. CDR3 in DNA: TGTGCCAGCAGCTTTTTGGGAGGGTACACAGATACGCAGTATTTT.

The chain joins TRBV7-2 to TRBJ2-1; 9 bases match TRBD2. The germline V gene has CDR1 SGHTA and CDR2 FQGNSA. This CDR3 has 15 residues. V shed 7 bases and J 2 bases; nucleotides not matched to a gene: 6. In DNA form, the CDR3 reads TGTGCCAGCACCCCTAGCGGGAAGCCCTACAATGAGCAGTTCTTC. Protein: CASTPSGKPYNEQFF.

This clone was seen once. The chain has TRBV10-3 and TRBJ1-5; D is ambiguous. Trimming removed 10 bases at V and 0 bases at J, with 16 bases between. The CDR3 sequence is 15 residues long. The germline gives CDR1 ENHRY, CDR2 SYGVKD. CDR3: CATTRHAYSNQPQHF. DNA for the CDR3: TGTGCCACAACCCGACACGCATATAGCAATCAGCCCCAGCATTTT.

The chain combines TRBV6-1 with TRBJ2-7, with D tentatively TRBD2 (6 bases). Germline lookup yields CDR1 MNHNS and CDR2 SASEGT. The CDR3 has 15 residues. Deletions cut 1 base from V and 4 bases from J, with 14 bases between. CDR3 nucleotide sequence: TGTGCCAGCAGTGAAGGACGCGGGGCGAAATACGAGCAGTACTTC. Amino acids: CASSEGRGAKYEQYF.

The CDR3 spells CASSFPLGSWETQYF. CDR3 sequence (DNA): TGTGCCAGCAGCTTTCCCCTCGGGAGTTGGGAGACCCAGTACTTC. The rearrangement uses TRBV7-6 and TRBJ2-5; D perhaps matches TRBD2 (6 bases). Per the germline V gene, CDR1 is SGHVS and CDR2 is FNYEAQ. Trimming took off 3 bases at V and 5 bases at J, with 16 bases between the two ends. This CDR3 comprises 15 residues.

This CDR3 is CASSRPRPLAVMNTEAFF. The CDR3 coding sequence is TGTGCCAGCAGCCGGCCGCGTCCCTTAGCGGTTATGAACACTGAAGCTTTCTTT. This chain uses TRBV7-8 with TRBJ1-1; no firm D call. The CDR3 consists of 18 residues. CDR1 SGHVS and CDR2 FQNEAQ come from the germline V gene. Deletions cut 5 bases from V and 0 bases from J, with 22 bases between.

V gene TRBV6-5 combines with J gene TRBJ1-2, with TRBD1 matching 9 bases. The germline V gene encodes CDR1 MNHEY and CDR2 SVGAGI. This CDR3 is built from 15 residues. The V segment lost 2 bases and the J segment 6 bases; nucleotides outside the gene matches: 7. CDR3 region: CASSYRLTGGDGYTF. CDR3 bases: TGTGCCAGCAGTTACCGCTTGACAGGGGGGGATGGCTACACCTTC.

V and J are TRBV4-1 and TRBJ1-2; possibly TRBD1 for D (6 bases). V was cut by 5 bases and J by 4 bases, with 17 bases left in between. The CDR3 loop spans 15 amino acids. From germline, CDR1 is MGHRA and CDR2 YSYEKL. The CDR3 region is CASSKAWGRFYGYTF. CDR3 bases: TGCGCCAGCAGCAAAGCGTGGGGGCGCTTCTATGGCTACACCTTC.

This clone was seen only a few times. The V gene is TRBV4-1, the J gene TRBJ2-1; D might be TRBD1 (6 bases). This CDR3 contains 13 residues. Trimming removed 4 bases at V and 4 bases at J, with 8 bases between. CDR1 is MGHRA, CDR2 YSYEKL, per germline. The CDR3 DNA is TGCGCCAGCAGCCGGACAGTATACAATGAGCAGTTCTTC. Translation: CASSRTVYNEQFF.

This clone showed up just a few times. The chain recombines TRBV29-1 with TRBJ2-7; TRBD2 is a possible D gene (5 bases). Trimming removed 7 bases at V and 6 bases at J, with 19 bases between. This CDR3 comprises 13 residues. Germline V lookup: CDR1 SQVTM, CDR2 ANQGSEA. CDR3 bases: TGCAGCGCCGGAGCCACAGAGGGAACCGAGCAGTACTTC. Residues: CSAGATEGTEQYF.

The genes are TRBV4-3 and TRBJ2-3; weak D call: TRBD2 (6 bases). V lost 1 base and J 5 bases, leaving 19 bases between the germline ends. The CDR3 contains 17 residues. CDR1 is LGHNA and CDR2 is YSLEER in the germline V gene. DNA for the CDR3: TGCGCCAGCAGCCAAGTGGTCCCGGGACTCCCTGGAGATACGCAGTATTTT. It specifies CASSQVVPGLPGDTQYF.

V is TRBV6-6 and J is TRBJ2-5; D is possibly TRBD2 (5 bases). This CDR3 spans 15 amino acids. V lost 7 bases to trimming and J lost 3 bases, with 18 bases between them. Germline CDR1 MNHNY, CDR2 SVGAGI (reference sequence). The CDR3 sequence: CASTRVGVTEETQYF. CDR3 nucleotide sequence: TGTGCCAGCACGCGAGTCGGGGTCACAGAAGAGACCCAGTACTTC.

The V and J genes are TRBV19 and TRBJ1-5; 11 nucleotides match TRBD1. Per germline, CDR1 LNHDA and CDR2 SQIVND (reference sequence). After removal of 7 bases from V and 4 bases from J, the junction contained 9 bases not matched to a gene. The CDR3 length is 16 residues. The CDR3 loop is CASKTVGQGANQPQHF. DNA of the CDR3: TGTGCCAGTAAAACTGTCGGACAGGGGGCGAATCAGCCCCAGCATTTT.

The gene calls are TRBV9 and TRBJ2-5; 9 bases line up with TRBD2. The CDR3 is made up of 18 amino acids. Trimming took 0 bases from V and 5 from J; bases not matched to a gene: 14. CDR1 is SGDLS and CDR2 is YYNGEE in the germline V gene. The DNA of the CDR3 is TGTGCCAGCAGCGTAGGATCTGGCGGGGGGGCTCTTCGGGAGACCCAGTACTTC. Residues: CASSVGSGGGALRETQYF. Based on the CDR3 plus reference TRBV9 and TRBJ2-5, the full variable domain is DSGVTQTPKHLITATGQRVTLRCSPRSGDLSVYWYQQSLDQGLQFLIQYYNGEERAKGNILERFSAQQFPDLHSELNLSSLELGDSALYFCASSVGSGGGALRETQYFGPGTRLLVL.

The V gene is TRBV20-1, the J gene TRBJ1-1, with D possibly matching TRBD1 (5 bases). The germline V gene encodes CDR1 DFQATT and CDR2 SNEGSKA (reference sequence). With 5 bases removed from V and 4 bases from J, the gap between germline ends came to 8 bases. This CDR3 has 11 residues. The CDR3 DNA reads TGCAGTGCTGACAGTCCCACTGAAGCTTTCTTT. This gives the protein CSADSPTEAFF.

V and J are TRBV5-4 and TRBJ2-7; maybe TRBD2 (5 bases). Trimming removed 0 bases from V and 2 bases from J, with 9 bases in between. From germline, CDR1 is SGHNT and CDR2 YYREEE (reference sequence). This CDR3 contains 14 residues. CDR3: CASSLGSGPYEQYF. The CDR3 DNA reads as TGTGCCAGCAGCTTGGGCAGCGGTCCCTACGAGCAGTACTTC.

CDR3 nucleotides: TGTGCCAGCAGCTACCTAGCGGGGAGTTCCGGGGAGCTGTTTTTT. It is translated as CASSYLAGSSGELFF. The chain employs TRBV7-8 and TRBJ2-2, with TRBD2 identical over 9 bases. Germline CDR1 and CDR2: SGHVS and FQNEAQ. With V trimmed by 4 bases and J by 6 bases, 6 bases remained unmatched. This CDR3 contains 15 residues.

The CDR3 sequence is CASSQAQITEKLFF. The CDR3 coding sequence is TGCGCCAGCAGCCAAGCACAGATAACCGAAAAACTGTTTTTT. The chain recombines TRBV4-1 with TRBJ1-4; D gene uncertain. The CDR3 is made up of 14 amino acids. Trimming left V 1 base short and J 8 bases short, with 11 bases between. CDR1 and CDR2 (germline): MGHRA, YSYEKL.

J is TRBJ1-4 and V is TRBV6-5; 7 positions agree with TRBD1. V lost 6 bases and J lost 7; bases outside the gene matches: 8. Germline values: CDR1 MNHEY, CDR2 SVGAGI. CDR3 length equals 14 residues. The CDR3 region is CASREGAQGEKLFF. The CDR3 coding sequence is TGTGCCAGCAGAGAGGGGGCGCAGGGTGAAAAACTGTTTTTT.

The CDR3 DNA reads TGCGCCAGCAGCCAAGATGACACCTTCGGGGATAACACTGAAGCTTTCTTT. It is translated as CASSQDDTFGDNTEAFF. V and J are TRBV4-1 and TRBJ1-1; unclear D gene. CDR3 length equals 17 residues. V lost 0 bases to trimming and J lost 2 bases, with 16 bases between them. Looked up from germline, CDR1 is MGHRA and CDR2 is YSYEKL.

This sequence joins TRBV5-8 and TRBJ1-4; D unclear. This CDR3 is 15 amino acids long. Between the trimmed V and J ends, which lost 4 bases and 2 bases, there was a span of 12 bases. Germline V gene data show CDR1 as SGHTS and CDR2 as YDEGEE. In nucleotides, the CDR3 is TGTGCCAGCAGCACTCTACTCGTTACTAATGAAAAACTGTTTTTT. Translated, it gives CASSTLLVTNEKLFF.

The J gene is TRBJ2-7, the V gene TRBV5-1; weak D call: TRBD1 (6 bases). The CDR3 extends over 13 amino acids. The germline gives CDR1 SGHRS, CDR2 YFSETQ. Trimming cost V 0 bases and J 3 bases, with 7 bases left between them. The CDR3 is CASSLGQVYEQYF. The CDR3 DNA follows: TGCGCCAGCAGCTTGGGACAGGTCTACGAGCAGTACTTC.

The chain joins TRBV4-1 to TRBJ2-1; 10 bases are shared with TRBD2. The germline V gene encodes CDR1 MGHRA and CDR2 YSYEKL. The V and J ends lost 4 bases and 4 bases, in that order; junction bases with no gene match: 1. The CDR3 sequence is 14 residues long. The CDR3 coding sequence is TGCGCCAGCAGCCCTAGCGGGGGTTACAATGAGCAGTTCTTC. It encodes CASSPSGGYNEQFF.

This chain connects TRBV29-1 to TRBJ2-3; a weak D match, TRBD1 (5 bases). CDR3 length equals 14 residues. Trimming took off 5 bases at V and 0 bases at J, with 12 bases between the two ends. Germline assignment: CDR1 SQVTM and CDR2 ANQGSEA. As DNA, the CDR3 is TGCAGCGTTACCCCTCGACAGAGCACAGATACGCAGTATTTT. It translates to CSVTPRQSTDTQYF.